These 11 T cell receptor beta chains were sequenced from one sample in a study of blood T cell repertoires in COVID-19. The assay was immunoSEQ multiplex PCR, and TCRdb's table has in-frame clones only and misses some. Among 110,000 or so clones listed, around 83% were seen once. Sequencing was performed on peripheral blood. The receptors here all came from a woman aged 60-75 years with COVID-19, enrolled during active disease.

The rearrangement uses TRBV15 and TRBJ1-6, with 8 bases matching TRBD1. The germline V gene has CDR1 LNHNV and CDR2 YYDKDF (reference sequence). CDR3 length: 16 amino acids. V shed 0 bases, J shed 7 bases, and the junction held 5 bases outside the gene matches. Written as DNA, the CDR3 is TGTGCCACCAGCAGAGATCTGGACAGGGAGAATTCACCCCTCCACTTT. Translating gives CATSRDLDRENSPLHF.

This clone has a handful of counts. The chain uses TRBV18 and TRBJ1-4, with D perhaps TRBD1 (5 bases). Germline V lookup: CDR1 KGHSH, CDR2 LQKENI. The ends were cut back, 8 bases at V and 5 bases at J, with 15 bases in the middle. This CDR3 comprises 14 residues. CDR3 nucleotides: TGTGCCAGCCGTAAGGGAGGGGAGAATGAAAAACTGTTTTTT. Protein product: CASRKGGENEKLFF.

The chain carries TRBV12-3 or TRBV12-4 and TRBJ1-3, with D uncertain. The V gene lost 5 bases and the J gene lost 4 bases, with 6 bases spanning the gap. The CDR3 length is 12 residues. The CDR3 region has the DNA TGTGCCAGCAGTGATCAGGGAAACACCATATATTTT. Its translation: CASSDQGNTIYF.

The CDR3 nucleotides are TGTGCCAGCAGTTTGAGTAGTAATCAGCCCCAGCATTTT. This codes for CASSLSSNQPQHF. The chain recombines TRBV2 with TRBJ1-5; D not resolved. CDR1 is SNHLY, CDR2 FYNNEI, per germline. This CDR3 spans 13 amino acids. The V gene lost 5 bases and the J gene lost 4 bases, with 9 bases spanning the gap.

The V call is TRBV6-2 or TRBV6-3, the J call TRBJ1-5; no clear D. V lost 5 bases and J lost 0, with 8 bases in between. Germline CDR1 and CDR2: MNHEY and SVGEGT. This CDR3 spans 14 amino acids. The CDR3, as DNA: TGTGCCAGCAGTCTCCACTATAGCAATCAGCCCCAGCATTTT. It yields the protein CASSLHYSNQPQHF.

V gene TRBV4-3 combines with J gene TRBJ2-5; 8 bases map to TRBD2. With 0 bases clipped from V and 5 bases from J, the junction kept 8 bases outside the gene matches. There are 16 residues in the CDR3. The germline V gene has CDR1 LGHNA and CDR2 YSLEER. This chain's CDR3 is CASSQDYGGATETQYF. As DNA, the CDR3 is TGCGCCAGCAGCCAAGATTACGGGGGGGCTACGGAGACCCAGTACTTC.

V usage is TRBV19 and J usage is TRBJ1-1; D is perhaps TRBD1 (5 bases). This CDR3 contains 16 residues. Looked up from germline, CDR1 is LNHDA and CDR2 is SQIVND (reference sequence). V was cut by 3 bases and J by 0 bases, with 14 bases left in between. This CDR3 reads CASSIRAGLMNTEAFF. CDR3 nucleotides: TGTGCCAGTAGTATCAGGGCAGGGCTCATGAACACTGAAGCTTTCTTT.

This rearrangement joins TRBV7-3 to TRBJ1-2, with D perhaps matching TRBD1 (6 bases). The CDR3 spans 13 residues. V lost 5 bases, J lost 1 base, and 8 bases lay in between. Germline V gene lookup returns CDR1 SGHTA and CDR2 FQGTGA. The CDR3 is CASSPGDNYGYTF. CDR3 DNA sequence: TGTGCCAGCAGCCCAGGGGATAACTATGGCTACACCTTC.

The V call is TRBV7-2, the J call TRBJ2-7; 7 positions agree with TRBD1. CDR1 is SGHTA and CDR2 is FQGNSA in the germline V gene. The length of the CDR3 is 12 residues. With V trimmed by 5 bases and J by 6 bases, 4 bases remained unmatched. CDR3 DNA: TGTGCCAGCAGCCGACCAGGGGGCGAGCAGTACTTC. As protein: CASSRPGGEQYF.

V and J are TRBV7-2 and TRBJ2-5; 7 nucleotides match TRBD1. The CDR3 runs 12 residues. V was clipped by 5 bases and J by 7 bases; unmatched bases: 4. In germline, CDR1 is SGHTA, CDR2 FQGNSA. For the CDR3, the DNA is TGTGCCAGCAGCCTCCCAGGGGGGACCCAGTACTTC. Encoded protein: CASSLPGGTQYF. The whole variable domain, remainder taken from reference TRBV7-2 and TRBJ2-5, is GAGVSQSPSNKVTEKGKDVELRCDPISGHTALYWYRQSLGQGLEFLIYFQGNSAPDKSGLPSDRFSAERTGGSVSTLTIQRTQQEDSAVYLCASSLPGGTQYFGPGTRLLVL.

V usage is TRBV3-1 (or the pseudogene TRBV3-2) and J usage is TRBJ2-3, with TRBD2 matching 7 bases. CDR1 is LGHDT and CDR2 is YNNKEL in the germline V gene (reference sequence). V dropped 1 base and J dropped 4; count of bases not matched to a gene: 2. CDR3 size: 14 residues. The DNA for the CDR3 is TGTGCCAGCAGCCAAGGGGCGGGGGCAGATACGCAGTATTTT. Residues: CASSQGAGADTQYF.